These 5 T cell receptor beta chains were sequenced from one sample in a study of T cell responses to AZD1222 COVID-19 vaccine. Sequencing was performed with immunoSEQ multiplex PCR; in TCRdb, only in-frame clones are kept and a portion is missing. The data contain about 92,000 clones, about 91% of them seen just once; the ten biggest clones take up about 7.5%. The sequenced sample was peripheral blood, obtained on day 0 of AZD1222 vaccination. The receptors come from an adult in good health.

V usage is TRBV5-1 and J usage is TRBJ2-5; perhaps TRBD1 as D (6 bases). Per the germline V gene, CDR1 is SGHRS and CDR2 is YFSETQ. The CDR3 loop spans 14 amino acids. The V gene lost 0 bases and the J gene lost 5 bases, with 11 bases spanning the gap. Here the CDR3 DNA reads TGCGCCAGCAGCTTGGTGGGGGCTAGCGAGACCCAGTACTTC. Translation: CASSLVGASETQYF.

This rearrangement joins TRBV6-5 to TRBJ2-7, with 11 bases matching TRBD1. The germline V gene encodes CDR1 MNHEY and CDR2 SVGAGI. The CDR3 loop spans 13 amino acids. V lost 6 bases to trimming and J lost 5 bases; unmatched junction nucleotides: 3. The CDR3: CASRDRGHHEQYF. The CDR3 region has the DNA TGTGCCAGCAGGGACAGGGGGCACCACGAGCAGTACTTC.

The chain has TRBV5-6 and TRBJ2-6, with no clear D. Germline-derived CDR1 and CDR2 are SGHDT and YYEEEE. Trimming removed 0 bases at V and 0 bases at J, with 1 base between. The CDR3 length is 14 residues. The CDR3 DNA follows: TGTGCCAGCAGCTTGGACTCTGGGGCCAACGTCCTGACTTTC. It yields the protein CASSLDSGANVLTF.

The V gene is TRBV28, the J gene TRBJ2-7; 10 bases fit TRBD1. The V gene end was trimmed by 5 bases and the J gene end by 7 bases; junction bases not matched to a gene: 11. CDR1 and CDR2 from the germline V gene are MDHEN and SYDVKM. CDR3 size: 15 residues. The CDR3 is CASSSPDRGSGEQYF. The CDR3 DNA follows: TGTGCCAGCAGTAGCCCGGACAGGGGGTCGGGGGAGCAGTACTTC.

This clone was seen only once. The V gene is TRBV5-1, the J gene TRBJ1-5; a weak D match, TRBD1 (6 bases). Germline CDR1 SGHRS, CDR2 YFSETQ. The V gene lost 6 bases and the J gene lost 3 bases, with 10 bases spanning the gap. The CDR3 has 13 residues. CDR3 in amino acids: CASTWGLNQPQHF. The CDR3 DNA reads as TGCGCCAGCACGTGGGGGCTCAATCAGCCCCAGCATTTT.